This TCR beta chain is drawn from a study of OX40 agonist ivuxolimab in advanced cancers. Study as a whole: Patients received the agonistic anti-OX40 (CD134) antibody ivuxolimab. Regarding the study as a whole: Expansion of clones was among the lowest in partial responders at 0.1-3.0 mg/kg.

Clones were read by immunoSEQ multiplex PCR, and TCRdb kept only the in-frame ones, dropping some. The sample lists about 96,000 clones; 84% were seen once. Comments on this clone: Antigen unknown.

The sample here was CD4+ or CD8+ T cells sorted from blood, taken in a trial of the OX40 agonist ivuxolimab. The receptor's source is an adult with an advanced solid tumor such as melanoma, head and neck, liver or kidney cancer.

The CDR3, as DNA: TGCAGCGTTGACCCGGCAGGGAACAACTATGGCTACACCTTC. This sequence encodes CSVDPAGNNYGYTF. This chain links TRBV29-1 with TRBJ1-2, with D tentatively TRBD1 (5 bases). The CDR3 spans 14 residues. Trimming shortened V by 3 bases and J by 2 bases, and 13 bases separated the two germline ends. The germline gives CDR1 SQVTM, CDR2 ANQGSEA.